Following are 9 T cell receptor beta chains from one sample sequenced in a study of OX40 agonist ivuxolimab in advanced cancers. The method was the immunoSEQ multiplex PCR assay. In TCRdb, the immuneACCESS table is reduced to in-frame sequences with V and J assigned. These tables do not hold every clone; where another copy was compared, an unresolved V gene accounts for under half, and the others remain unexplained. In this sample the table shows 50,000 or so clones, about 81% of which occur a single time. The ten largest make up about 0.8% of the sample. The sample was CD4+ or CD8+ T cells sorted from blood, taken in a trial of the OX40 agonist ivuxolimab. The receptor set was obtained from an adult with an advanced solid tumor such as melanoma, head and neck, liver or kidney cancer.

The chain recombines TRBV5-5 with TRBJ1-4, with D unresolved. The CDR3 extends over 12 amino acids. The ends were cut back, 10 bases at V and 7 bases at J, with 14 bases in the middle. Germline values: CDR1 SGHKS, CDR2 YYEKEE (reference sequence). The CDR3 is CACGVSGEKLFF. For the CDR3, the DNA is TGTGCCTGCGGGGTTTCGGGTGAAAAACTGTTTTTT. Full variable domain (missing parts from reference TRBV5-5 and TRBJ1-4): DAGVTQSPTHLIKTRGQQVTLRCSPISGHKSVSWYQQVLGQGPQFIFQYYEKEERGRGNFPDRFSARQFPNYSSELNVNALLLGDSALYLCACGVSGEKLFFGSGTQLSVL.

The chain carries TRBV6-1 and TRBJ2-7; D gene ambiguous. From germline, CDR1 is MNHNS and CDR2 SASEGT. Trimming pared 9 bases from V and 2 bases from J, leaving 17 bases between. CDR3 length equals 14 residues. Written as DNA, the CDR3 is TGTGCCAGTTCAGACACCCTCGGGCCCTACGAGCAGTACTTC. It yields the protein CASSDTLGPYEQYF.

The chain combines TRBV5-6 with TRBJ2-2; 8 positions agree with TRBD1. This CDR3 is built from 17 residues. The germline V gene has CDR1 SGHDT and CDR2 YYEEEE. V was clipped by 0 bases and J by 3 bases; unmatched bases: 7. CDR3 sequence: CASSLVAGGADTGELFF. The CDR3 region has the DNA TGTGCCAGCAGCTTGGTGGCAGGGGGCGCCGACACCGGGGAGCTGTTTTTT.

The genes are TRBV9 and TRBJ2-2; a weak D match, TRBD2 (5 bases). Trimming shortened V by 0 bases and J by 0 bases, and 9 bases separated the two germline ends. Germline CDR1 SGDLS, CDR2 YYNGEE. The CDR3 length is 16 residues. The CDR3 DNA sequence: TGTGCCAGCAGCGTAGGGACTGAAGCGAACACCGGGGAGCTGTTTTTT. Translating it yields CASSVGTEANTGELFF.

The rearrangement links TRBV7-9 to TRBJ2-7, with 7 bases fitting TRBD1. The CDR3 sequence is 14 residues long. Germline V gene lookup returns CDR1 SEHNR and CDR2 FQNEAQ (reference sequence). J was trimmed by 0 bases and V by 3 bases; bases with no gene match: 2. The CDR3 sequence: CASSFGTASYEQYF. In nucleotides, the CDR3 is TGTGCCAGCAGCTTCGGGACAGCCTCCTACGAGCAGTACTTC.

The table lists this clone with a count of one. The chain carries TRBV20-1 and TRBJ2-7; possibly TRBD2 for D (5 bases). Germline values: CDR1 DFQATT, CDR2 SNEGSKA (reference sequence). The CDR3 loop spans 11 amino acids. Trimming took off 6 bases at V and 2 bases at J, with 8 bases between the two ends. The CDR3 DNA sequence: TGCAGTGCCGGGATTACCTACGAGCAGTACTTC. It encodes CSAGITYEQYF.

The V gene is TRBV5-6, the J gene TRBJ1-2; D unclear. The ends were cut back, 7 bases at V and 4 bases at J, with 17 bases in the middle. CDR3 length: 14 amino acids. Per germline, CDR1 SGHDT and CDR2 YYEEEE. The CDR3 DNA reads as TGTGCCAGCGCTTTGGTCAGGTATCCCTATGGCTACACCTTC. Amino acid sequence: CASALVRYPYGYTF.

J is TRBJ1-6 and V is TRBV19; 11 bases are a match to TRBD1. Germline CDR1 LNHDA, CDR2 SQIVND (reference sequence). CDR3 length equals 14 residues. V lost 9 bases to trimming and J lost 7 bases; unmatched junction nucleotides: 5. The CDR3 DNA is TGTGCCAGCTCGGGACAGGGGGAGAATTCACCCCTCCACTTT. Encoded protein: CASSGQGENSPLHF.

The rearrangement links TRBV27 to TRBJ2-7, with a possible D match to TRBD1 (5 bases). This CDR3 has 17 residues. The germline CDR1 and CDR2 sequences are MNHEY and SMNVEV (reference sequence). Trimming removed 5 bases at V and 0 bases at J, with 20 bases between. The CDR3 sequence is CASSPLTMGRSSYEQYF. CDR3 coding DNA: TGTGCCAGCAGTCCACTTACGATGGGGCGGAGCTCCTACGAGCAGTACTTC.